Listed below are T cell receptor beta chains from one sample, sequenced in a study of beta chain features in type 1 diabetes. The assay was immunoSEQ multiplex PCR, and TCRdb's table has in-frame clones only and misses some. The sample holds about 150,000 clones, about 10% seen once. The sample comprised central memory CD4+ T cells from blood. Source of these receptors: a woman between 25 and 40 years old with type 1 diabetes. Each CDR3 is given with its conserved first and last residue. A D gene is named only where the DNA matches it firmly. Clone size is not always given. Where it is, it says once, few, many or a class for expanded clones.

j_gene: TRBJ2-7; d_gene: TRBD2; abundance: .; v_gene: TRBV9; CDR3nt: TGTGCCAGCAGCCCGATGGGACTAGCAGGCTACGAGCAGTACTTC; CDR3aa: CASSPMGLAGYEQYF
j_gene: TRBJ2-3; d_gene: TRBD2; abundance: few; v_gene: TRBV28; CDR3nt: TGTGCCAGCAGTTTGGGACTAGCGGCCTCTAGCACAGATACGCAGTATTTT; CDR3aa: CASSLGLAASSTDTQYF
j_gene: TRBJ1-2; d_gene: .; abundance: few; v_gene: TRBV6-5; CDR3nt: TGTGCCAGCAGCCGACGGGATGGCTACACCTTC; CDR3aa: CASSRRDGYTF
j_gene: TRBJ2-1; d_gene: TRBD2; abundance: .; v_gene: TRBV14; CDR3nt: TGTGCCAGCAGCCAGGGACTAGCATCAGGTGAGCAGTTCTTC; CDR3aa: CASSQGLASGEQFF
j_gene: TRBJ1-2; d_gene: .; abundance: .; v_gene: TRBV30; CDR3nt: TGTGCCTGGACACAAAACTATGGCTACACCTTC; CDR3aa: CAWTQNYGYTF
j_gene: TRBJ1-1; d_gene: .; abundance: .; v_gene: TRBV27; CDR3nt: TGTGCCAGCAGCGTACGGGGGATGAACACTGAAGCTTTCTTT; CDR3aa: CASSVRGMNTEAFF
j_gene: TRBJ1-1; d_gene: TRBD1; abundance: .; v_gene: TRBV28; CDR3nt: TGTGCCAGCAGTTCCTCTGCGGCAGGGGGAACGAACACTGAAGCTTTCTTT; CDR3aa: CASSSSAAGGTNTEAFF
j_gene: TRBJ1-5; d_gene: .; abundance: .; v_gene: TRBV7-2; CDR3nt: TGTGCCAGCAGCTCAAAGGGGGGGGGCAATCAGCCCCAGCATTTT; CDR3aa: CASSSKGGGNQPQHF
j_gene: TRBJ2-1; d_gene: .; abundance: .; v_gene: TRBV5-6; CDR3nt: TGTGCCAGCAGTCTCGGGAGACGATACAATGAGCAGTTCTTC; CDR3aa: CASSLGRRYNEQFF
j_gene: TRBJ1-4; d_gene: .; abundance: few; v_gene: TRBV29-1; CDR3nt: TGCAGCGTTGGGAGGATGGCTAATGAAAAACTGTTTTTT; CDR3aa: CSVGRMANEKLFF
j_gene: TRBJ2-1; d_gene: TRBD2; abundance: .; v_gene: TRBV30; CDR3nt: TGTGCCTGGGGACTAGCGGGAGTGAGGTCCTACAATGAGCAGTTCTTC; CDR3aa: CAWGLAGVRSYNEQFF
j_gene: TRBJ2-7; d_gene: TRBD1; abundance: few; v_gene: TRBV30; CDR3nt: TGTGCCTGGAGTGGACAGGGGGCTTACGAGCAGTACTTC; CDR3aa: CAWSGQGAYEQYF
j_gene: TRBJ2-3; d_gene: TRBD1; abundance: few; v_gene: TRBV6-5; CDR3nt: TGTGCCAGCAGTTACGGGACAGGGGAGACAGATACGCAGTATTTT; CDR3aa: CASSYGTGETDTQYF
j_gene: TRBJ1-2; d_gene: .; abundance: few; v_gene: TRBV6-5; CDR3nt: TGTGCCAGCAGTTATAACGACAGGCGTTATGGCTACACCTTC; CDR3aa: CASSYNDRRYGYTF
j_gene: TRBJ1-1; d_gene: .; abundance: .; v_gene: TRBV29-1; CDR3nt: TGCAGCGTTGGGGGGGGATGGGGGATGAACACTGAAGCTTTCTTT; CDR3aa: CSVGGGWGMNTEAFF
j_gene: TRBJ1-1; d_gene: .; abundance: .; v_gene: TRBV2; CDR3nt: TGTGCCAGCACGAGCCAGGGGAATGAAGCTTTCTTT; CDR3aa: CASTSQGNEAFF
j_gene: TRBJ2-1; d_gene: .; abundance: few; v_gene: TRBV27; CDR3nt: TGTGCCAGCAGTTTATCTGCCTCAAGGAGGGAGAGCTCCTACAATGAGCAGTTCTTC; CDR3aa: CASSLSASRRESSYNEQFF
j_gene: TRBJ2-1; d_gene: TRBD2; abundance: .; v_gene: TRBV7-3; CDR3nt: TGTGCCAGCAGCTTAACAGGCCGTGAGGGACTAACTAACAATGAGCAGTTCTTC; CDR3aa: CASSLTGREGLTNNEQFF
j_gene: TRBJ2-5; d_gene: TRBD2; abundance: .; v_gene: TRBV4-2; CDR3nt: TGTGCCAGCAGCCAAGAGCGGGAGGGCCCGGAGACCCAGTACTTC; CDR3aa: CASSQEREGPETQYF
j_gene: TRBJ2-3; d_gene: .; abundance: few; v_gene: TRBV28; CDR3nt: TGTGCCAGCAGTTTAGGCAGGGTTTACGCAGATACGCAGTATTTT; CDR3aa: CASSLGRVYADTQYF
j_gene: TRBJ1-2; d_gene: TRBD1; abundance: few; v_gene: TRBV6-1; CDR3nt: TGTGCCAGCAGTGAAGGAGGGACAGTCGTAGCAGACTACACCTTC; CDR3aa: CASSEGGTVVADYTF
j_gene: TRBJ2-5; d_gene: TRBD2; abundance: .; v_gene: TRBV4-1; CDR3nt: TGCGCCAGCAGCTGGGCTAGCGGGATCGGGACGGAGACCCAGTACTTC; CDR3aa: CASSWASGIGTETQYF
j_gene: TRBJ2-2; d_gene: TRBD1; abundance: few; v_gene: TRBV19; CDR3nt: TGTGCCAGTACCCATAGGGGGGACAGGATCGGGGAGCTGTTTTTT; CDR3aa: CASTHRGDRIGELFF
j_gene: TRBJ2-7; d_gene: TRBD1; abundance: once; v_gene: TRBV19; CDR3nt: TGTGCCAGTAGTATAGGGGGACAGGGCTACGAGCAGTACTTC; CDR3aa: CASSIGGQGYEQYF
j_gene: TRBJ1-5; d_gene: .; abundance: .; v_gene: TRBV7-8; CDR3nt: TGTGCCAGCAGCTTACGGGGAGGTGGCGGGGATTATCAGCCCCAGCATTTT; CDR3aa: CASSLRGGGGDYQPQHF
j_gene: TRBJ2-5; d_gene: TRBD2; abundance: .; v_gene: TRBV11-3; CDR3nt: TGTGCCAGCAGCTTATCAGCGGGAGGTAATCAAGAGACCCAGTACTTC; CDR3aa: CASSLSAGGNQETQYF
j_gene: TRBJ2-1; d_gene: TRBD2; abundance: few; v_gene: TRBV5-1; CDR3nt: TGCGCCAGCAGCTCGATAACTAGCGGGAGTTACAATGAGCAGTTCTTC; CDR3aa: CASSSITSGSYNEQFF
j_gene: TRBJ2-4; d_gene: TRBD2; abundance: few; v_gene: TRBV29-1; CDR3nt: TGCAGCGTTTCCGGGACTAGCGGGCAGTACTTC; CDR3aa: CSVSGTSGQYF
j_gene: TRBJ2-5; d_gene: TRBD2; abundance: few; v_gene: TRBV7-9; CDR3nt: TGTGCCAGCAGCTTCCTAGCGGGAGGACAGCAAGAGACCCAGTACTTC; CDR3aa: CASSFLAGGQQETQYF
j_gene: TRBJ2-1; d_gene: TRBD1; abundance: .; v_gene: TRBV7-8; CDR3nt: TGTGCCAGCAGCTCAGATTACAGGGGTAACAATGAGCAGTTCTTC; CDR3aa: CASSSDYRGNNEQFF
j_gene: TRBJ1-5; d_gene: .; abundance: few; v_gene: TRBV11-2; CDR3nt: TGTGCCAGCAGCTTAACAGGAACTCAGCCCCAGCATTTT; CDR3aa: CASSLTGTQPQHF
j_gene: TRBJ1-5; d_gene: .; abundance: .; v_gene: TRBV19; CDR3nt: TGTGCCAGTAGTACGACAGTCAATAGCAATCAGCCCCAGCATTTT; CDR3aa: CASSTTVNSNQPQHF
j_gene: TRBJ2-1; d_gene: .; abundance: .; v_gene: TRBV6-6; CDR3nt: TGTGCCAGCCAACCGGCAGGGTTTGATGAGCAGTTCTTC; CDR3aa: CASQPAGFDEQFF
j_gene: TRBJ1-2; d_gene: .; abundance: few; v_gene: TRBV2; CDR3nt: TGTGCCAGCAGCGTCGACGGAGACTATGGCTACACCTTC; CDR3aa: CASSVDGDYGYTF
j_gene: TRBJ2-2; d_gene: .; abundance: .; v_gene: TRBV6-5; CDR3nt: TGTGCCAGCAGTTTCCTTTGGCGGAGCGGGGAGCTGTTTTTT; CDR3aa: CASSFLWRSGELFF
j_gene: TRBJ2-7; d_gene: .; abundance: .; v_gene: TRBV7-9; CDR3nt: TGTGCCAGCAGCTTTACTAGTGGATCCTACGAGCAGTACTTC; CDR3aa: CASSFTSGSYEQYF
j_gene: TRBJ2-1; d_gene: .; abundance: .; v_gene: TRBV7-9; CDR3nt: TGTGCCAGCAGCCCAACACACAATGAGCAGTTCTTC; CDR3aa: CASSPTHNEQFF
j_gene: TRBJ1-4; d_gene: .; abundance: .; v_gene: TRBV7-9; CDR3nt: TGTGCCAGCAGCACGACAGCAACTAATGAAAAACTGTTTTTT; CDR3aa: CASSTTATNEKLFF
j_gene: TRBJ2-7; d_gene: TRBD2; abundance: .; v_gene: TRBV7-2; CDR3nt: TGTGCCAGCAGCCCAGATAGCGGGAGGGGCGACGAGCAGTACTTC; CDR3aa: CASSPDSGRGDEQYF
j_gene: TRBJ2-7; d_gene: TRBD2; abundance: .; v_gene: TRBV19; CDR3nt: TGTGCCAGTAGTAGAGGCGGGAGTCTCTCCTACGAGCAGTACTTC; CDR3aa: CASSRGGSLSYEQYF
j_gene: TRBJ2-5; d_gene: .; abundance: few; v_gene: TRBV5-6; CDR3nt: TGTGCCAGCAGCTGGGGGCGGGAGACCCAGTACTTC; CDR3aa: CASSWGRETQYF
j_gene: TRBJ2-6; d_gene: .; abundance: few; v_gene: TRBV6-5; CDR3nt: TGTGCCAGCAGCCTACAGGCTGGGGCCAACGTCCTGACTTTC; CDR3aa: CASSLQAGANVLTF
j_gene: TRBJ1-4; d_gene: TRBD1; abundance: few; v_gene: TRBV2; CDR3nt: TGTGCCAGCAGTGGGAACAGGGGGGATGAAAAACTGTTTTTT; CDR3aa: CASSGNRGDEKLFF
j_gene: TRBJ2-1; d_gene: TRBD2; abundance: few; v_gene: TRBV5-1; CDR3nt: TGCGCCAGCAGCGAACTAGCGGGAGCTCCGAATGAGCAGTTCTTC; CDR3aa: CASSELAGAPNEQFF
j_gene: TRBJ1-1; d_gene: TRBD1; abundance: .; v_gene: TRBV11-2; CDR3nt: TGTGCCAGCAGCTTGTTCGGACAGGCGGAAGCTTTCTTT; CDR3aa: CASSLFGQAEAFF
j_gene: TRBJ1-1; d_gene: .; abundance: few; v_gene: TRBV5-1; CDR3nt: TGCGCCAGCAGCTCTGGCGGGGACACTGAAGCTTTCTTT; CDR3aa: CASSSGGDTEAFF
j_gene: TRBJ2-2; d_gene: .; abundance: .; v_gene: TRBV19; CDR3nt: TGTGCCAGTAGTCTCGAGGCCCTCACCGGGGAGCTGTTTTTT; CDR3aa: CASSLEALTGELFF